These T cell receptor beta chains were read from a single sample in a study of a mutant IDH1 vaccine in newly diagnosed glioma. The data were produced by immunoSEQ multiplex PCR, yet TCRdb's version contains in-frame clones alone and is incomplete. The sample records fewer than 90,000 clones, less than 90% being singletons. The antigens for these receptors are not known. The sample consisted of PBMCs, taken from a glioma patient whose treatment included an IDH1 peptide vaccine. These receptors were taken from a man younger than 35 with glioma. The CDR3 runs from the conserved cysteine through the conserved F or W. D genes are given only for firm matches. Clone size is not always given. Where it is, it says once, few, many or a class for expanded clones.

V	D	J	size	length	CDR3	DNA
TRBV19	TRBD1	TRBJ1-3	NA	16	CASSLFGQASGNTIYF	TGTGCCAGTAGTCTATTCGGACAGGCCTCTGGAAACACCATATATTTT
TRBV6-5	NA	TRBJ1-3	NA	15	CASSSQGFSGNTIYF	TGTGCCAGCAGTTCCCAGGGTTTCTCTGGAAACACCATATATTTT
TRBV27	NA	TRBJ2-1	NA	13	CASSLNSYNEQFF	TGTGCCAGCAGTCTCAACAGTTACAATGAGCAGTTCTTC
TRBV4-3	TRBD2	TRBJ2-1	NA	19	CASSQDINRGRASAGEQFF	TGCGCCAGCAGCCAAGATATCAACCGCGGGAGGGCCTCTGCGGGTGAGCAGTTCTTC
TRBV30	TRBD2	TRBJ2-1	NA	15	CAWSFGLAGTDEQFF	TGTGCCTGGAGTTTCGGGCTAGCGGGAACCGATGAGCAGTTCTTC
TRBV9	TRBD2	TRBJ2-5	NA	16	CASSVVSSGNQETQYF	TGTGCCAGCAGCGTAGTGTCTAGCGGGAACCAAGAGACCCAGTACTTC
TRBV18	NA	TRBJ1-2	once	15	CASSGETSANYGYTF	TGTGCCAGCTCAGGGGAAACCTCAGCTAACTATGGCTACACCTTC
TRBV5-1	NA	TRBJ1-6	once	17	CASREEWASSYNSPLHF	TGCGCCAGCAGAGAGGAGTGGGCGAGCTCCTATAATTCACCCCTCCACTTT
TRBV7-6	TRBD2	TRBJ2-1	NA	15	CASSLASGGGHEQFF	TGTGCCAGCAGCTTAGCCAGCGGGGGAGGTCATGAGCAGTTCTTC
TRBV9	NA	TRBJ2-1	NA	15	CASSVGYKKHNEQFF	TGTGCCAGCAGCGTAGGATATAAGAAACACAATGAGCAGTTCTTC
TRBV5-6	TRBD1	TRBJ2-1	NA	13	CASSSVTGTVLFF	TGTGCCAGCAGCTCAGTGACAGGGACAGTTCTGTTCTTC
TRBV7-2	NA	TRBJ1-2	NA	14	CASRWDGANYGYTF	TGTGCCAGCAGATGGGACGGAGCTAACTATGGCTACACCTTC
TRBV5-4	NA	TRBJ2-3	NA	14	CASSLAGSTDTQYF	TGTGCCAGCAGCTTGGCAGGGAGCACAGATACGCAGTATTTT
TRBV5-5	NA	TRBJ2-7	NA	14	CASSTQSGVPEQYF	TGTGCCAGCAGTACACAGTCCGGGGTCCCCGAGCAGTACTTC
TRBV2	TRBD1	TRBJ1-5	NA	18	CASSDLRTGAYSNQPQHF	TGTGCCAGCAGTGACCTACGGACAGGGGCCTATAGCAATCAGCCCCAGCATTTT
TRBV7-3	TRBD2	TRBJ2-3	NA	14	CASSRGGRTDTQYF	TGTGCCAGCAGCCGGGGGGGCCGGACAGATACGCAGTATTTT
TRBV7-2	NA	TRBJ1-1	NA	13	CASSYGMNTEAFF	TGTGCCAGCAGCTACGGGATGAACACTGAAGCTTTCTTT
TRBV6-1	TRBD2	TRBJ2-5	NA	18	CASSEAGGLAGSWETQYF	TGTGCCAGCAGTGAAGCGGGGGGACTAGCGGGAAGTTGGGAGACCCAGTACTTC
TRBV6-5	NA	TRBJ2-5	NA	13	CASTETIFGTQYF	TGTGCCAGCACCGAAACCATTTTTGGGACCCAGTACTTC
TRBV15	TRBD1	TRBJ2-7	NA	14	CATSPRRGSYEQYF	TGTGCCACCAGCCCGCGCAGGGGGAGTTACGAGCAGTACTTC
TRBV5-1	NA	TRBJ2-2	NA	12	CASRDNTGELFF	TGCGCCAGCAGGGACAACACCGGGGAGCTGTTTTTT